The 14 T cell receptor beta chains given below trace back to one sample, sequenced in a study of blood T cell repertoires in COVID-19. Only in-frame clones appear in the TCRdb table, and some are missing; sequencing was by immunoSEQ multiplex PCR. The data show around 300,000 clones, with 85% seen just once and about an eighth held by the top ten. The sequencing input was peripheral blood. The receptor set was obtained from a human donor in a cohort sampled during active COVID-19.

V and J are TRBV6-4 and TRBJ2-2; TRBD1 aligns across 7 bases. After removal of 6 bases from V and 4 bases from J, the junction contained 5 bases not matched to a gene. The CDR3 length is 14 residues. Germline CDR1 and CDR2: MRHNA and SNTAGT. The CDR3 protein is CASSQTGTTGELFF. The CDR3 DNA follows: TGTGCCAGCAGCCAGACAGGGACCACCGGGGAGCTGTTTTTT.

The chain has TRBV4-1 and TRBJ1-2, with 10 positions matching TRBD1. The CDR3 runs to 15 residues. V dropped 3 bases and J dropped 4; count of bases not matched to a gene: 5. The germline V gene encodes CDR1 MGHRA and CDR2 YSYEKL. For the CDR3, the DNA is TGCGCCAGCAGCCAGGGGACAGGGGAGTCCTATGGCTACACCTTC. Translating it yields CASSQGTGESYGYTF.

The rearrangement uses TRBV27 and TRBJ2-1; perhaps TRBD2 as D (5 bases). The CDR3 length is 16 residues. V lost 7 bases, J lost 1 base, and 17 bases lay in between. Germline V CDR1 and CDR2: MNHEY, SMNVEV (reference sequence). CDR3 nucleotide sequence: TGTGCCAGCAAGGAAAGAGGGTTATTGTCCTACAATGAGCAGTTCTTC. Amino acids: CASKERGLLSYNEQFF.

V and J are TRBV10-2 and TRBJ2-1; possible D gene TRBD1, 5 bases. Germline V gene sequence: CDR1 WSHSY, CDR2 SAAADI. This CDR3 has 15 residues. V was trimmed by 7 bases and J by 4 bases, leaving 17 bases between them. In nucleotides, the CDR3 is TGCGCCAGCAAGGAAATGACAGTAAGGTACAATGAGCAGTTCTTC. Its protein is CASKEMTVRYNEQFF.

The rearrangement joins TRBV10-1 to TRBJ1-4; 8 nucleotides line up with TRBD1. Losses at the gene ends were 3 bases for V and 1 base for J; bases not matched to a gene: 13. In germline, CDR1 is WNHNN, CDR2 SYGVQD (reference sequence). The CDR3 sequence is 19 residues long. CDR3 loop: CASSDPMTGDGRTNEKLFF. The CDR3 bases are TGCGCCAGCAGTGACCCCATGACAGGGGACGGGAGAACTAATGAAAAACTGTTTTTT.

The J gene is TRBJ1-1, the V gene TRBV3-1 (or the pseudogene TRBV3-2), with D tentatively TRBD1 (5 bases). Germline V gene lookup returns CDR1 LGHDT and CDR2 YNNKEL (reference sequence). The CDR3 totals 16 residues. V gave up 4 bases and J gave up 2 bases, with 17 bases separating them. Written as DNA, the CDR3 is TGTGCCAGCAGCCTTACGGCAGGCAGGGCCAACACTGAAGCTTTCTTT. It codes for CASSLTAGRANTEAFF.

This clone appeared once. J is TRBJ2-3 and V is TRBV10-1; 8 bases match TRBD1. The CDR3 length is 11 residues. The J segment lost 11 bases and the V segment lost 4 bases, leaving 2 bases of the junction unmatched. Germline CDR1 WNHNN, CDR2 SYGVQD (reference sequence). The CDR3 loop reads CASSGQGRQYF. CDR3 in DNA: TGCGCCAGCAGTGGACAGGGGCGGCAGTATTTT.

This clone was seen once. This chain connects TRBV11-2 to TRBJ2-7; D is undetermined. Germline V gene sequence: CDR1 SGHAT, CDR2 FQNNGV. The CDR3 loop spans 13 amino acids. V was cut by 1 base and J by 3 bases, with 7 bases left in between. CDR3 protein: CASSLGNYYEQYF. The CDR3 DNA sequence: TGTGCCAGCAGCTTAGGTAACTACTACGAGCAGTACTTC. The full variable domain, its missing parts supplied by reference TRBV11-2 and TRBJ2-7, is EAGVAQSPRYKIIEKRQSVAFWCNPISGHATLYWYQQILGQGPKLLIQFQNNGVVDDSQLPKDRFSAERLKGVDSTLKIQPAKLEDSAVYLCASSLGNYYEQYFGPGTRLTVT.

The chain uses TRBV5-6 and TRBJ1-2; D may be TRBD1 (5 bases). The CDR3 has 15 amino acids. V lost 4 bases and J 0 bases, leaving 13 bases between the germline ends. CDR1 is SGHDT and CDR2 is YYEEEE in the germline V gene. The chain's CDR3 is CASSPNRRANYGYTF. CDR3 DNA: TGTGCCAGCAGCCCGAACAGGAGAGCTAACTATGGCTACACCTTC.

Points on this clone: A read error may produce the germline difference seen at one junction end. V and J are TRBV27 and TRBJ1-3, with D perhaps matching TRBD1 (6 bases). CDR1 and CDR2 (germline): MNHEY, SMNVEV (reference sequence). The CDR3 totals 14 residues. The CDR3 bases are TGTGCCAGCAGTTATGGACAGTATGGAGACACCATATATTTT. Residues: CASSYGQYGDTIYF.

The V and J genes are TRBV2 and TRBJ2-7; TRBD1 aligns across 8 bases. The germline CDR1 and CDR2 sequences are SNHLY and FYNNEI. The CDR3 spans 14 residues. Losses at the gene ends were 6 bases for V and 6 bases for J; bases not matched to a gene: 10. The CDR3, as DNA: TGTGCCAGCAGCACAGGGGGATTAGGAGGCGAGCAGTACTTC. It specifies CASSTGGLGGEQYF.

V gene TRBV11-2 combines with J gene TRBJ1-2; D gene ambiguous. Germline V gene lookup returns CDR1 SGHAT and CDR2 FQNNGV. This CDR3 is built from 15 residues. V lost 5 bases, J lost 3 bases, and 16 bases lay in between. This chain's CDR3 is CASSHLYSSYYGYTF. CDR3 in DNA: TGTGCCAGCAGCCATCTATATAGCTCCTACTATGGCTACACCTTC.

Worth noting for this clone: The sample holds other DNA sequences that translate to the same CDR3. This chain connects TRBV6-1 to TRBJ2-4; TRBD1 might be the D (6 bases). The germline CDR1 and CDR2 sequences are MNHNS and SASEGT. The CDR3 runs 15 residues. With 2 bases removed from V and 2 bases from J, the gap between germline ends came to 10 bases. CDR3 nucleotides: TGTGCCAGCAGTGAATTTGGACAGCCCAAAAACATTCAGTACTTC. Protein product: CASSEFGQPKNIQYF.

This chain joins TRBV20-1 and TRBJ2-1, with D maybe TRBD2 (5 bases). V lost 3 bases, J lost 6 bases, and 15 bases lay in between. Per the germline V gene, CDR1 is DFQATT and CDR2 is SNEGSKA (reference sequence). This CDR3 spans 14 amino acids. CDR3 residues: CSASPGSWGNEQFF. The CDR3 coding sequence is TGCAGTGCTAGTCCGGGGAGCTGGGGCAATGAGCAGTTCTTC.